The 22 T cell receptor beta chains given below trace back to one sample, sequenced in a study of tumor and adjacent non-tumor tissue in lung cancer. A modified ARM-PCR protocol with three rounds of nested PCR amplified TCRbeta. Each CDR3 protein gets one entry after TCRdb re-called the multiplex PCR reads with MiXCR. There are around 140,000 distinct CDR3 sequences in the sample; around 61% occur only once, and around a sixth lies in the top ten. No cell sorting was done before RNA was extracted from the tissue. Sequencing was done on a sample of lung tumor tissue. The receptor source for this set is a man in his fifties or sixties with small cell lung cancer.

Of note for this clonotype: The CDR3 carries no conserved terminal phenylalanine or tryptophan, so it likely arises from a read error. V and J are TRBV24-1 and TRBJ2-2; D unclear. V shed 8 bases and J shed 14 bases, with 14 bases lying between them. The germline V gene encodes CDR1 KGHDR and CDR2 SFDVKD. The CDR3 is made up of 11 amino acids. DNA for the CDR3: TGTGCCACCAAATCAGAGACGGATCTGTTTTCT. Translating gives CATKSETDLFS.

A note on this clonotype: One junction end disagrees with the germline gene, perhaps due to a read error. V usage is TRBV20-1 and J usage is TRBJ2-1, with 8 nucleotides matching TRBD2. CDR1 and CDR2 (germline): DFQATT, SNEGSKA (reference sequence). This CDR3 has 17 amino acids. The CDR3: CSARPTLREGHSNEKFF. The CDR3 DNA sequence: TGCAGTGCTAGACCCACCCTCCGGGAGGGCCACAGCAATGAGAAGTTCTTC.

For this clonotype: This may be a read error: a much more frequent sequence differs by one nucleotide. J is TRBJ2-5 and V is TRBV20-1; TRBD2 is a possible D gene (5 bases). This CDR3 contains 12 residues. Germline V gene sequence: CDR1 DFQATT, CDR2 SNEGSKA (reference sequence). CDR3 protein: CSTRRAAETQYF. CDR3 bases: TGCAGTACTAGAAGGGCAGCAGAGACCCAGTACTTC.

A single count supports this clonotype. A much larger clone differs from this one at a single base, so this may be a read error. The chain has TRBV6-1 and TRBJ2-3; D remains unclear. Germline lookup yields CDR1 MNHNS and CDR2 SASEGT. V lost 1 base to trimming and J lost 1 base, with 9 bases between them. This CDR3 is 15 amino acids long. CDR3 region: CASSEGLVGTDTQYF. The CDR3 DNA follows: TGTGCCAGCAGTGAAGGCCTGGTCGGCACAGATACGCAGTATTTT.

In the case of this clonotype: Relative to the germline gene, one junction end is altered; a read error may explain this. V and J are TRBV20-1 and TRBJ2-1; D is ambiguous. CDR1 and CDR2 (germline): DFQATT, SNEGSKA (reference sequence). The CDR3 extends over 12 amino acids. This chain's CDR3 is CNARPPNNEQFF. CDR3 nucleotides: TGTAATGCTAGACCCCCAAATAATGAACAGTTCTTC.

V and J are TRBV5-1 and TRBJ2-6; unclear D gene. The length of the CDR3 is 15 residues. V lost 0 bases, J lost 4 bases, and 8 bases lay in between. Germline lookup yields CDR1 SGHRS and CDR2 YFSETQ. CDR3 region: CASSLGSTGANVLTF. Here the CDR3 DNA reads TGCGCCAGCAGCTTGGGGAGCACCGGGGCCAACGTCCTGACTTTC.

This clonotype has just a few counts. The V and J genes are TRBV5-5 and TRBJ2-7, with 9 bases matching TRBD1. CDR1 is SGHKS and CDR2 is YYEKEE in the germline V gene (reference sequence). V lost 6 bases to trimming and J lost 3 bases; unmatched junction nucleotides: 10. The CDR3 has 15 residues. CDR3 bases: TGTGCCAGCACCCATCCCGGGACAGGGATCTACGAGCAGTACTTC. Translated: CASTHPGTGIYEQYF.

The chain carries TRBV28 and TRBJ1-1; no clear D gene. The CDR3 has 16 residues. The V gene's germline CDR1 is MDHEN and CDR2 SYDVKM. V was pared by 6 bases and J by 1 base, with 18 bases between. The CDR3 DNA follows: TGTGCCAGCAGCCGTCCTGGAGGATTAAAGAACACTGAAGCTTTCTTT. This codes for CASSRPGGLKNTEAFF.

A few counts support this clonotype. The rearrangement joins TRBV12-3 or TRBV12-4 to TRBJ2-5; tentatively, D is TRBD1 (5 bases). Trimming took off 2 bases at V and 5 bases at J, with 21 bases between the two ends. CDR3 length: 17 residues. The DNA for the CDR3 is TGTGCCAGCAGTTTATATGGGGCAGGGCTACGTTCGGAGACCCAGTACTTC. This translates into CASSLYGAGLRSETQYF.

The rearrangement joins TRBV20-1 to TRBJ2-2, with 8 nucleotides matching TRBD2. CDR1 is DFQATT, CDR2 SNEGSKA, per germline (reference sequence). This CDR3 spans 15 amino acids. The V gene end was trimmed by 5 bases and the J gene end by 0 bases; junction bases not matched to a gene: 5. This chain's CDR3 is CSAGSAGANTGELFF. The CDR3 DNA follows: TGCAGTGCTGGATCAGCGGGGGCGAACACCGGGGAGCTGTTTTTT.

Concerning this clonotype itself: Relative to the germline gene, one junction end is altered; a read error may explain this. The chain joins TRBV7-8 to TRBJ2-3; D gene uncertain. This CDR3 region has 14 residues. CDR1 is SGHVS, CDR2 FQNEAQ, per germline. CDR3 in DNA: TGTGTCAGCAGCTTAGCCCGCTCAGCAGATACGCAGTATTTT. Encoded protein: CVSSLARSADTQYF.

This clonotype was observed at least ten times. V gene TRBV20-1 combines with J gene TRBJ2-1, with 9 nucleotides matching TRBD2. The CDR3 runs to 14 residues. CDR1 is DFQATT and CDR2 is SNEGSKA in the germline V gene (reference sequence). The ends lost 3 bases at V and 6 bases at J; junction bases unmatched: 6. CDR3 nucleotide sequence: TGCAGTGCTAGGGCGGGAGGGGCGGGCAATGAGCAGTTCTTC. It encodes CSARAGGAGNEQFF.

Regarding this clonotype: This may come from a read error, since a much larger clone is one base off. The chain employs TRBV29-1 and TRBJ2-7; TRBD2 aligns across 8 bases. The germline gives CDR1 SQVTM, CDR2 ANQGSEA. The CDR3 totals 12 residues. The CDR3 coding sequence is TGCAGCGTTGTAGCGGGATTCTACAAGCAGTACTTC. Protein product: CSVVAGFYKQYF.

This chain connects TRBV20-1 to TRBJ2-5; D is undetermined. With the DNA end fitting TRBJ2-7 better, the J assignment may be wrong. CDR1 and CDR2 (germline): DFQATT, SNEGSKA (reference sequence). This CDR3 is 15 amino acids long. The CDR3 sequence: CSARDQSSRIYEQYF. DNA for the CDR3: TGCAGTGCTAGAGATCAGTCCAGCAGGATCTACGAGCAGTACTTC.

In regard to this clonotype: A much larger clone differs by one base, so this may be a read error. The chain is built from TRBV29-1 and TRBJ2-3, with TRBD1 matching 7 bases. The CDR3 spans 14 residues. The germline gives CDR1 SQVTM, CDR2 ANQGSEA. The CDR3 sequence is CSARQGISTDTHYF. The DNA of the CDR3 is TGCAGCGCGAGACAGGGCATTAGCACAGATACGCACTATTTT.

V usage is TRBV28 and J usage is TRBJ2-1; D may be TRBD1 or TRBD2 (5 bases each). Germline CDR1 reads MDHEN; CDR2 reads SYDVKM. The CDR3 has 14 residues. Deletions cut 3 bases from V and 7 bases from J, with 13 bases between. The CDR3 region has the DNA TGTGCCAGCAGTTTTTTTAGGGGACGGAATGAGCAGTTCTTC. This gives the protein CASSFFRGRNEQFF.

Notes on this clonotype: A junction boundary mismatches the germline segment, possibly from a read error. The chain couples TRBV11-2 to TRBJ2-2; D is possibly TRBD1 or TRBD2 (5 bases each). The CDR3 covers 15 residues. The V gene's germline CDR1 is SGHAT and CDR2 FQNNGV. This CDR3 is CASNPLDGGTGDLFF. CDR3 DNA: TGTGCCAGCAACCCACTAGATGGAGGCACCGGGGACCTGTTTTTT.

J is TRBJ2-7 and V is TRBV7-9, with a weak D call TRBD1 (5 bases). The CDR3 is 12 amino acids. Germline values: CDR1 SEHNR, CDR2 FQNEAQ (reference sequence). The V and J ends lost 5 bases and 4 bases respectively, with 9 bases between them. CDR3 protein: CASSVQGYEQYF. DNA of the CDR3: TGTGCCAGCAGCGTCCAGGGTTACGAGCAGTACTTC.

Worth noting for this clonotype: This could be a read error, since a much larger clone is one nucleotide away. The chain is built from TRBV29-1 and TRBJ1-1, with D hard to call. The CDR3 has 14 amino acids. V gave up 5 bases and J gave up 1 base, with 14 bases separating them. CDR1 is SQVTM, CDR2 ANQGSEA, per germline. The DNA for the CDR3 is TGCAGCGTTATGCGCGGGTGGGGGAACACTGAAGCTTTCTTT. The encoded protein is CSVMRGWGNTEAFF. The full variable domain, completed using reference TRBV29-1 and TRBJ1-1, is SAVISQKPSRDICQRGTSLTIQCQVDSQVTMMFWYRQQPGQSLTLIATANQGSEATYESGFVIDKFPISRPNLTFSTLTVSNMSPEDSSIYLCSVMRGWGNTEAFFGQGTRLTVV.

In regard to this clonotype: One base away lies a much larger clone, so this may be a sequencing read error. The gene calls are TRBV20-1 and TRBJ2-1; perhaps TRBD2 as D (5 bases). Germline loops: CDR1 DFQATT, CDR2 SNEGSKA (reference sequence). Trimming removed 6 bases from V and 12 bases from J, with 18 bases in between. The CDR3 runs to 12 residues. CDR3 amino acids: CSAPDSSRGQFF. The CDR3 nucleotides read TGCAGTGCGCCGGACTCTTCCCGGGGGCAGTTCTTC.

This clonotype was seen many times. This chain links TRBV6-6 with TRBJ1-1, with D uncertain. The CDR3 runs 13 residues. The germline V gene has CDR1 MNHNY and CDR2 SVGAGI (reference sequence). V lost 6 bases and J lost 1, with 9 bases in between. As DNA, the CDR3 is TGTGCCAGCAGCCTGCTAGCGAACACTGAAGCTTTCTTT. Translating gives CASSLLANTEAFF.

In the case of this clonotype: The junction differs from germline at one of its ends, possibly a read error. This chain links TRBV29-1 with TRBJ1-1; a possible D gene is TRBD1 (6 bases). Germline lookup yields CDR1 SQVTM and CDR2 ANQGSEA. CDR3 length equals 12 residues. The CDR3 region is CSAGGGNTEAFF. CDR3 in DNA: TGCAGCGCCGGAGGGGGGAACACCGAAGCTTTCTTT.